What follows are 9 T cell receptor beta chains derived from one specimen sequenced in a study of cytomegalovirus exposure and HLA in healthy donors. The PCR contained 60 Vbeta and 13 Jbeta primers. The data were produced by immunoSEQ multiplex PCR, yet TCRdb's version contains in-frame clones alone and is incomplete. This table has under 200,000 clones, 55% to 70% appearing once. The sample consisted of PBMCs. Every receptor here comes from a woman aged 40 to 55 in good health and CMV-seropositive.

The chain recombines TRBV19 with TRBJ2-1; maybe TRBD2 (6 bases). V shed 5 bases and J shed 4 bases, with 12 bases lying between them. The CDR3 contains 14 residues. Germline V gene data show CDR1 as LNHDA and CDR2 as SQIVND (reference sequence). The CDR3 spells CASSFRGIYNEQFF. The CDR3 DNA reads as TGTGCCAGTAGTTTCCGGGGGATATACAATGAGCAGTTCTTC. The full variable domain, with the rest looked up from reference TRBV19 and TRBJ2-1, is DGGITQSPKYLFRKEGQNVTLSCEQNLNHDAMYWYRQDPGQGLRLIYYSQIVNDFQKGDIAEGYSVSREKKESFPLTVTSAQKNPTAFYLCASSFRGIYNEQFFGPGTRLTVL.

This clone came up a few times. The V gene is TRBV6-5, the J gene TRBJ2-2; 11 bases match TRBD2. Germline CDR1 MNHEY, CDR2 SVGAGI. With V trimmed by 4 bases and J by 6 bases, 7 bases remained unmatched. This CDR3 has 16 residues. The CDR3 coding sequence is TGTGCCAGCAGTTTTAGCGGGGGGGCCTTTGCCGGGGAGCTGTTTTTT. Amino acid sequence: CASSFSGGAFAGELFF.

The CDR3 sequence is CASRYQEVNEQYF. CDR3 sequence (DNA): TGTGCCAGCAGATACCAAGAGGTAAACGAGCAGTACTTC. The chain uses TRBV28 and TRBJ2-7; unclear D gene. Germline-derived CDR1 and CDR2 are MDHEN and SYDVKM. Between the trimmed V and J ends, which lost 6 bases and 5 bases, there was a span of 14 bases. This CDR3 is 13 amino acids long.

The V call is TRBV4-3, the J call TRBJ2-3, with 9 positions matching TRBD2. The V gene's germline CDR1 is LGHNA and CDR2 YSLEER. Trimming cost V 2 bases and J 4 bases; bases outside gene matches: 4. The CDR3 has 15 residues. The CDR3, as DNA: TGCGCCAGCAGCCAAAGTCTAGCGGGGCCAGATACGCAGTATTTT. Translation: CASSQSLAGPDTQYF.

The rearrangement links TRBV10-2 to TRBJ1-2; TRBD1 agrees at 10 bases. Germline trimming cut 5 bases from V and 7 bases from J; bases unmatched to any gene: 4. Per the germline V gene, CDR1 is WSHSY and CDR2 is SAAADI. The CDR3 contains 13 residues. The CDR3: CASSLRQGAGYTF. In DNA form, the CDR3 reads TGCGCCAGCAGTCTAAGACAGGGGGCTGGCTACACCTTC.

V usage is TRBV7-9 and J usage is TRBJ2-1; maybe TRBD2 (5 bases). The germline V gene has CDR1 SEHNR and CDR2 FQNEAQ (reference sequence). V lost 1 base to trimming and J lost 10 bases, with 14 bases between them. There are 14 residues in the CDR3. The CDR3, as DNA: TGTGCCAGCAGCTTAGAGCACGGGATCGGGGAGCAGTTCTTC. Amino acid sequence: CASSLEHGIGEQFF.

The chain recombines TRBV9 with TRBJ1-1; D not certain. This CDR3 comprises 17 residues. CDR1 is SGDLS and CDR2 is YYNGEE in the germline V gene. Trimming stripped 0 bases from V and 0 bases from J, with 15 bases between. In DNA form, the CDR3 reads TGTGCCAGCAGCGTAGGAAGGCAGGCGATTATGAACACTGAAGCTTTCTTT. It encodes CASSVGRQAIMNTEAFF.

This chain uses TRBV9 with TRBJ1-5; D unresolved. Germline CDR1 and CDR2: SGDLS and YYNGEE. The CDR3 spans 15 residues. V gave up 4 bases and J gave up 0 bases, with 11 bases separating them. The CDR3 loop is CASSPGINSNQPQHF. CDR3 in DNA: TGTGCCAGCAGCCCGGGGATCAATAGCAATCAGCCCCAGCATTTT.

The rearrangement uses TRBV28 and TRBJ1-3, with 8 positions matching TRBD1. The junction had 8 bases not matched to a gene; V was cut back by 4 bases and J by 0 bases. This CDR3 has 17 amino acids. Germline V gives CDR1 MDHEN, CDR2 SYDVKM. For the CDR3, the DNA is TGTGCCAGCAGTTCCCCTAAACAGGGGGGCTCTGGAAACACCATATATTTT. This sequence encodes CASSSPKQGGSGNTIYF.